One and the same sample provided the 19 T cell receptor beta chains below, sequenced in a study of breast tumors, draining lymph nodes, adjacent tissues. Using its own MiXCR run on the multiplex PCR reads, TCRdb lists one record per CDR3 protein. The sample lists about 15,000 distinct CDR3 sequences, about 56% occurring once. Sample: tumor-adjacent breast tissue. The receptor source for this set is a female donor with breast cancer. Some clones in this sample may be carry-over from other donors' samples.

This clonotype has a count of ten or more. The genes are TRBV7-9 and TRBJ1-1; no reliable D call. This CDR3 contains 14 residues. V gave up 5 bases and J gave up 0 bases, with 10 bases separating them. Germline CDR1 reads SEHNR; CDR2 reads FQNEAQ (reference sequence). In nucleotides, the CDR3 is TGTGCCAGCAGCCCCTTCCAAATGAACACTGAAGCTTTCTTT. Protein product: CASSPFQMNTEAFF. Together with reference TRBV7-9 and TRBJ1-1, the CDR3 gives the full variable domain: DTGVSQNPRHKITKRGQNVTFRCDPISEHNRLYWYRQTLGQGPEFLTYFQNEAQLEKSRLLSDRFSAERPKGSFSTLEIQRTEQGDSAMYLCASSPFQMNTEAFFGQGTRLTVV.

J is TRBJ2-6 and V is TRBV7-2; D remains unclear. Deletions cut 5 bases from V and 5 bases from J, with 4 bases between. This CDR3 has 12 residues. Germline CDR1 is SGHTA and CDR2 is FQGNSA. CDR3 bases: TGTGCCAGCAGCCAGAGGGCCAACGTCCTGACTTTC. It codes for CASSQRANVLTF.

At least ten counts were recorded for this clonotype. The chain couples TRBV29-1 to TRBJ2-1, with D perhaps assigned TRBD1 or TRBD2 (5 bases each). V shed 4 bases and J shed 6 bases, with 13 bases lying between them. The CDR3 loop spans 13 amino acids. CDR1 and CDR2 from the germline V gene are SQVTM and ANQGSEA. CDR3 sequence reads: CSVVGTLPNEQFF. The CDR3 bases are TGCAGCGTTGTCGGGACCCTACCCAATGAGCAGTTCTTC.

The chain employs TRBV10-2 and TRBJ2-1; 10 nucleotides line up with TRBD2. Losses at the gene ends were 5 bases for V and 6 bases for J; bases not matched to a gene: 7. Germline V lookup: CDR1 WSHSY, CDR2 SAAADI. There are 15 residues in the CDR3. DNA of the CDR3: TGCGCCAGCAGTATAGCGGGAGGTTCGGCCAATGAGCAGTTCTTC. Translation: CASSIAGGSANEQFF.

About this clonotype: The germline gene is not matched at one end of the junction; a read error may be the cause. V gene TRBV11-2 combines with J gene TRBJ2-2, with 8 bases that match TRBD2. Germline CDR1 SGHAT, CDR2 FQNNGV. The CDR3 loop spans 15 amino acids. The CDR3 DNA sequence: TGTGCCAGCAGCTCCCTAGGAGCGGGAGTCGGGGAGCTGCTTTTT. As protein: CASSSLGAGVGELLF.

This clonotype was observed a handful of times. This chain uses TRBV7-3 with TRBJ2-6; D uncertain. V gave up 0 bases and J gave up 0 bases, with 12 bases separating them. CDR1 is SGHTA, CDR2 FQGTGA, per germline. The CDR3 loop spans 18 amino acids. Here the CDR3 reads CASSLTGQAASGANVLTF. CDR3 bases: TGTGCCAGCAGCTTAACTGGCCAGGCGGCCTCTGGGGCCAACGTCCTGACTTTC.

This clonotype is judged medium-sized (0.01 to 0.1%). The chain carries TRBV9 and TRBJ1-2; D is possibly TRBD1 (6 bases). The ends were cut back, 3 bases at V and 4 bases at J, with 10 bases in the middle. Looked up from germline, CDR1 is SGDLS and CDR2 is YYNGEE. The CDR3 is 13 amino acids. Here the CDR3 DNA reads TGTGCCAGCAGCGCGGACAGAACCTATGGCTACACCTTC. This sequence encodes CASSADRTYGYTF.

This clonotype has at least ten counts. The chain combines TRBV19 with TRBJ1-2; D perhaps matches TRBD1 (5 bases). CDR3 length: 14 amino acids. V was trimmed by 5 bases and J by 8 bases, leaving 18 bases between them. CDR1 is LNHDA, CDR2 SQIVND, per germline (reference sequence). CDR3 protein: CASSPTVPGRGYTF. DNA for the CDR3: TGTGCCAGTAGTCCGACAGTACCGGGGAGAGGCTACACCTTC. Variable domain in full (rest from reference TRBV19 and TRBJ1-2): DGGITQSPKYLFRKEGQNVTLSCEQNLNHDAMYWYRQDPGQGLRLIYYSQIVNDFQKGDIAEGYSVSREKKESFPLTVTSAQKNPTAFYLCASSPTVPGRGYTFGSGTRLTVV.

V is TRBV5-6 and J is TRBJ2-7; D ambiguous. Germline loops: CDR1 SGHDT, CDR2 YYEEEE. The V end lost 2 bases, the J end lost 5 bases, and 14 bases lay between the germline ends. The CDR3 runs to 14 residues. The CDR3 here is CASSFRRAANEQYF. CDR3 nucleotides: TGTGCCAGCAGCTTCCGGCGCGCGGCCAACGAGCAGTACTTC.

A word on this clonotype: Given a much more abundant clone one base away, this may be a read error. CDR3 nucleotide sequence: TGTGCCAGCAGCTTTGGGCGGGGTGACGCTGAAGCTTTCTTT. Encoded protein: CASSFGRGDAEAFF. The chain employs TRBV7-6 and TRBJ1-1; no clear D. This CDR3 comprises 14 residues. V gave up 3 bases and J gave up 6 bases, with 14 bases separating them. Per germline, CDR1 SGHVS and CDR2 FNYEAQ. Full variable domain (rest looked up from reference TRBV7-6 and TRBJ1-1): GAGVSQSPRYKVTKRGQDVALRCDPISGHVSLYWYRQALGQGPEFLTYFNYEAQQDKSGLPNDRFSAERPEGSISTLTIQRTEQRDSAMYRCASSFGRGDAEAFFGQGTRLTVV.

The V call is TRBV5-1, the J call TRBJ2-1, with 8 bases identical to TRBD2. Germline CDR1 is SGHRS and CDR2 is YFSETQ. The CDR3 sequence is 17 residues long. Trimming at V came to 4 bases and at J to 3 bases, leaving 12 bases not matched to a gene. CDR3 bases: TGCGCCAGCAGCCCACGGGAGGGGCTAGCGGTCTACAATGAGCAGTTCTTC. Translation: CASSPREGLAVYNEQFF.

This clonotype has more than one count but fewer than ten. CDR3 sequence: CATSDRTGLEIFF. CDR3 in DNA: TGTGCCACCAGTGATCGGACAGGGTTGGAGATTTTCTTC. The genes are TRBV24-1 and TRBJ2-1, with 8 bases identical to TRBD1. This CDR3 is built from 13 residues. V shed 3 bases and J 16 bases; nucleotides not matched to a gene: 10. Germline CDR1 and CDR2: KGHDR and SFDVKD.

The genes are TRBV7-2 and TRBJ2-4; 8 bases are a match to TRBD1. The CDR3 totals 14 residues. V shed 5 bases and J 8 bases; nucleotides not matched to a gene: 8. Per germline, CDR1 SGHTA and CDR2 FQGNSA. The DNA of the CDR3 is TGTGCCAGCAGCCCAGAGGGACAGGTTCACATTCAGTACTTC. Protein sequence: CASSPEGQVHIQYF.

CDR3 DNA sequence: TGTGCCAGCAGCTTGGCGTCCTACAGGGTTGGTTCACCCCTCCACTTT. This gives the protein CASSLASYRVGSPLHF. The chain employs TRBV5-5 and TRBJ1-6; weak D call: TRBD1 (6 bases). V shed 0 bases and J shed 9 bases, with 16 bases lying between them. CDR3 length: 16 residues. Germline V gives CDR1 SGHKS, CDR2 YYEKEE (reference sequence).

This clonotype was seen many times. V usage is TRBV2 and J usage is TRBJ2-1; weak D call: TRBD2 (6 bases). V was trimmed by 1 base and J by 3 bases, leaving 10 bases between them. Germline CDR1 and CDR2: SNHLY and FYNNEI. The CDR3 is made up of 15 amino acids. CDR3 amino acids: CASSEDGSIYNEQFF. In nucleotides, the CDR3 is TGTGCCAGCAGTGAAGACGGGAGTATCTACAATGAGCAGTTCTTC.

This clonotype was observed once. This chain uses TRBV4-3 with TRBJ2-5; TRBD2 matches at 9 bases. After removal of 3 bases from V and 0 bases from J, the junction contained 8 bases not matched to a gene. Germline values: CDR1 LGHNA, CDR2 YSLEER. This CDR3 contains 17 residues. The CDR3 sequence: CASSQRLAGRDQETQYF. CDR3 coding DNA: TGCGCCAGCAGCCAGAGGCTAGCGGGAAGAGACCAAGAGACCCAGTACTTC.

This clonotype was recorded only once. CDR3 amino acids: CASSNLTSGSGEQYF. The CDR3 bases are TGCGCCAGCAGCAACCTGACTAGCGGGAGTGGCGAGCAGTACTTC. The chain combines TRBV5-1 with TRBJ2-7; 12 bases fit TRBD2. CDR1 and CDR2 from the germline V gene are SGHRS and YFSETQ. V gave up 4 bases and J gave up 6 bases; unmatched junction bases: 8. This CDR3 is built from 15 residues.

This clonotype showed up many times. The J gene is TRBJ2-2, the V gene TRBV7-2; D gene unclear. Looked up from germline, CDR1 is SGHTA and CDR2 is FQGNSA. CDR3 size: 13 residues. Trimming stripped 1 base from V and 5 bases from J, with 5 bases between. DNA of the CDR3: TGTGCCAGCAGCTTAGGGCCAACCGGGGAGCTGTTTTTT. It translates to CASSLGPTGELFF.

The chain couples TRBV10-3 to TRBJ1-3; 8 bases map to TRBD1. The length of the CDR3 is 16 residues. J lost 2 bases, V lost 6 bases, and 9 bases had no gene match. Germline lookup yields CDR1 ENHRY and CDR2 SYGVKD. CDR3 DNA sequence: TGTGCCATCAGAAAGACAGGGGAGAAAGCTGGAAACACCATATATTTT. Protein sequence: CAIRKTGEKAGNTIYF.